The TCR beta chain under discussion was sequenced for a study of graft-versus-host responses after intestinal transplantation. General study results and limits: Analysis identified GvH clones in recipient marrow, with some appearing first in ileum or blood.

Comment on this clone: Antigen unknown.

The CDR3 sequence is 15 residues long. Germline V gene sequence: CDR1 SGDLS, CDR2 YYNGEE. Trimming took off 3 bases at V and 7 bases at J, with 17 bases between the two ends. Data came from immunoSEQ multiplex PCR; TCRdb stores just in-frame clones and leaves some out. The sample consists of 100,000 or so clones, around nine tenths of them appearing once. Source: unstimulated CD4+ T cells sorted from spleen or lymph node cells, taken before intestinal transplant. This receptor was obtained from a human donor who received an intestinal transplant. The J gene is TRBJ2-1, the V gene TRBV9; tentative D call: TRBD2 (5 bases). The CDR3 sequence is CASSGEGKGRNEQFF. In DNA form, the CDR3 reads TGTGCCAGCAGCGGAGAGGGAAAAGGACGGAATGAGCAGTTCTTC.